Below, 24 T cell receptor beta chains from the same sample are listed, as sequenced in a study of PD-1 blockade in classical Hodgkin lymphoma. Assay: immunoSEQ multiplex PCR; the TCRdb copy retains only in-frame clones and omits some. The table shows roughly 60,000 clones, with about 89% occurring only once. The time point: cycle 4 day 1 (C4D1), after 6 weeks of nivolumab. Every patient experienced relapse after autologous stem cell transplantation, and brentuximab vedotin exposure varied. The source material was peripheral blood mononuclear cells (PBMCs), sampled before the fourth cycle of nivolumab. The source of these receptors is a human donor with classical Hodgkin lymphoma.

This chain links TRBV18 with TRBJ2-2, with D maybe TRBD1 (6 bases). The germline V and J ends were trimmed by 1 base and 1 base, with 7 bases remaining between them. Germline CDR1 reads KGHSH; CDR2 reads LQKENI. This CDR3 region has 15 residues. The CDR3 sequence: CASSPRTENTGELFF. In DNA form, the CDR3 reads TGTGCCAGCTCACCACGGACAGAGAACACCGGGGAGCTGTTTTTT.

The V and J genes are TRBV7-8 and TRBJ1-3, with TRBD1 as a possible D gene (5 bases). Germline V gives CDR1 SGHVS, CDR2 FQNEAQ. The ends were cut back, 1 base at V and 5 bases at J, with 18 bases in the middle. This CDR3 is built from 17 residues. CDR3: CASSLESGIGGRNTIYF. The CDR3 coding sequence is TGTGCCAGCAGCTTAGAGTCAGGGATCGGAGGGAGAAACACCATATATTTT.

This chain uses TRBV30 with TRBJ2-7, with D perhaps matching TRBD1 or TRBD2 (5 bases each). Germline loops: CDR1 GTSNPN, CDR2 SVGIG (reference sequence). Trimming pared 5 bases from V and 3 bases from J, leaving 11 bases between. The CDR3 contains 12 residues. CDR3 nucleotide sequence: TGTGCCTGGGGGGGAAGAGACTACGAGCAGTACTTC. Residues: CAWGGRDYEQYF.

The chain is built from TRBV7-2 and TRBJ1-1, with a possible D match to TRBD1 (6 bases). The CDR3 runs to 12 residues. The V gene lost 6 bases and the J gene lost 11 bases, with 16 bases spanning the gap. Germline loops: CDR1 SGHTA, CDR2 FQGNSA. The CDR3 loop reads CASSWGPGRAFF. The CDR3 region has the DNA TGTGCCAGCAGTTGGGGGCCGGGGCGCGCTTTCTTT.

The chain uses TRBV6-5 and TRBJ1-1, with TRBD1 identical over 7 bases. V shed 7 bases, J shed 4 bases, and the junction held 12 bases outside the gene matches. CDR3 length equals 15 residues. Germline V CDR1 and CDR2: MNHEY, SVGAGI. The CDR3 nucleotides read TGTGCCAGCAAGAACGCCGACAGGGCGGGCACTGAAGCTTTCTTT. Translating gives CASKNADRAGTEAFF.

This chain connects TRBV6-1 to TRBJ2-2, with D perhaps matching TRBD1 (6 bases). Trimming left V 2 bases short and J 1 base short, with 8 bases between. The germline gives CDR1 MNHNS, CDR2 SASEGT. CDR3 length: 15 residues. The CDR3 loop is CASSELGGNTGELFF. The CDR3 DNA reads TGTGCCAGCAGTGAACTAGGGGGGAACACCGGGGAGCTGTTTTTT.

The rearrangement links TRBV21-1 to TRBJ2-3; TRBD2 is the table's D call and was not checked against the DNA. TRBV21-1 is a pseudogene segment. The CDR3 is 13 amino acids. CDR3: CAFQRLASDTQYF. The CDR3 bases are TGTGCCTTTCAGCGGCTGGCATCGGATACGCAGTATTTT.

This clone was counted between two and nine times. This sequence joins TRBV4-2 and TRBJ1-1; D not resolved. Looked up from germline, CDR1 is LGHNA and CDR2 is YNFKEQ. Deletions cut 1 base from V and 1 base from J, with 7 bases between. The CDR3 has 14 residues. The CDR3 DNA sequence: TGTGCCAGCAGCCAAGCCTGGGGGAACACTGAAGCTTTCTTT. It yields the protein CASSQAWGNTEAFF.

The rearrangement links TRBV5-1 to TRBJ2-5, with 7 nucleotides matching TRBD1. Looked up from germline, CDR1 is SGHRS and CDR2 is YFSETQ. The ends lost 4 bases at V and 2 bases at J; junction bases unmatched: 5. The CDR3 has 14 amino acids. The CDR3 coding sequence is TGCGCCAGCAGCCAGGACAGGCCTCAAGAGACCCAGTACTTC. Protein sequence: CASSQDRPQETQYF.

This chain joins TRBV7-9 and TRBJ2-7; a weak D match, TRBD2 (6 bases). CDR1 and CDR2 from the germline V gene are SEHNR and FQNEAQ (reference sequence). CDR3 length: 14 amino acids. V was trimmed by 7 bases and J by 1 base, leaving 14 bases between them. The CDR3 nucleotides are TGTGCCAGCAACTCCCTAGGAGGGTCCTACGAGCAGTACTTC. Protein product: CASNSLGGSYEQYF.

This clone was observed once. In DNA, the CDR3 is TGTGCCAGCAGCCAATCGCAGGGACCACCATACAATGAGCAGTTCTTC. Its translation: CASSQSQGPPYNEQFF. The gene calls are TRBV16 and TRBJ2-1; the D call may be TRBD1 or TRBD2 (5 bases each). CDR1 and CDR2 (germline): KGHSY, FQNENV. The CDR3 runs 16 residues. V was clipped by 0 bases and J by 4 bases, with 13 bases between them.

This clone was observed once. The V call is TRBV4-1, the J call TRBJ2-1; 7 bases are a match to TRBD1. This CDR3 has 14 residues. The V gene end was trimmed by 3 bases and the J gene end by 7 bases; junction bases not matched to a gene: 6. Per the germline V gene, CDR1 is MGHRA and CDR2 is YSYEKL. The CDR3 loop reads CASSHGTASNEQFF. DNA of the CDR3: TGCGCCAGCAGCCACGGGACAGCTAGTAATGAGCAGTTCTTC.

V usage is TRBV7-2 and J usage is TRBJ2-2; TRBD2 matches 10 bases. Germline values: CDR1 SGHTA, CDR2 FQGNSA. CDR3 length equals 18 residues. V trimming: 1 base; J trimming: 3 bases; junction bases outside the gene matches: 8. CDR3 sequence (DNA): TGTGCCAGCAGCTTAGGGCGACTAGCGGGTAGGGACACCGGGGAGCTGTTTTTT. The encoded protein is CASSLGRLAGRDTGELFF.

CDR3 in DNA: TGTGCCTGGAGTCCCCCGGGGACAGGGCAGATCGGAGCTTTCTTT. This sequence encodes CAWSPPGTGQIGAFF. The V and J genes are TRBV30 and TRBJ1-1; 9 nucleotides agree with TRBD1. Germline V gives CDR1 GTSNPN, CDR2 SVGIG (reference sequence). Trimming cost V 2 bases and J 10 bases; bases outside gene matches: 14. The CDR3 is 15 residues long.

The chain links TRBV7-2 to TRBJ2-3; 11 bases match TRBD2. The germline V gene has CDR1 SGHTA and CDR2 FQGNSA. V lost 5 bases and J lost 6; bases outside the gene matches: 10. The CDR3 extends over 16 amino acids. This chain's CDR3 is CASSTRLAGRPDTQYF. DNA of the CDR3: TGTGCCAGCAGCACCAGACTAGCGGGGAGGCCGGATACGCAGTATTTT.

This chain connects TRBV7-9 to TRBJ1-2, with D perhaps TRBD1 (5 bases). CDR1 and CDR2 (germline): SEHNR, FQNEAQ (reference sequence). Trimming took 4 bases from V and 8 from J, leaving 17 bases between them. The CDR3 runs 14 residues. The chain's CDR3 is CASSSSGSRGGYTF. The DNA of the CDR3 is TGTGCCAGCAGCTCATCAGGGAGTAGGGGAGGCTACACCTTC. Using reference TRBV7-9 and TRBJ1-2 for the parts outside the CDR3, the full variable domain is DTGVSQNPRHKITKRGQNVTFRCDPISEHNRLYWYRQTLGQGPEFLTYFQNEAQLEKSRLLSDRFSAERPKGSFSTLEIQRTEQGDSAMYLCASSSSGSRGGYTFGSGTRLTVV.

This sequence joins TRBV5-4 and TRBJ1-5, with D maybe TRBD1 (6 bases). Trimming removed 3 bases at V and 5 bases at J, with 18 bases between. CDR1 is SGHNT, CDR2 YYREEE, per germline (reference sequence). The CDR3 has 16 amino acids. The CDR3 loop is CASSSALTGWDQPQHF. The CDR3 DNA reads TGTGCCAGCAGCTCAGCATTGACAGGCTGGGATCAGCCCCAGCATTTT.

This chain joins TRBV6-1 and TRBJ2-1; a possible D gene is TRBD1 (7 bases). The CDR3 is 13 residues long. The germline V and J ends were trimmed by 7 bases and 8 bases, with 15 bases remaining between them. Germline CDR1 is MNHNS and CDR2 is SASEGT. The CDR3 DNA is TGTGCCAGCACTCCGAGGAGGGGGCATGAGCAGTTCTTC. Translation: CASTPRRGHEQFF.

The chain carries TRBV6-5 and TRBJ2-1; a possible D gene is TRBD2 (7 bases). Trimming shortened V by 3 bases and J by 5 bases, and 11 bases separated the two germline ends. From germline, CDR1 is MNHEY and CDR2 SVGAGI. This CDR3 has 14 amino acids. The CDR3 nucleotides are TGTGCCAGCAGTTATGGCGGGGGCAACAATGAGCAGTTCTTC. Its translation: CASSYGGGNNEQFF.

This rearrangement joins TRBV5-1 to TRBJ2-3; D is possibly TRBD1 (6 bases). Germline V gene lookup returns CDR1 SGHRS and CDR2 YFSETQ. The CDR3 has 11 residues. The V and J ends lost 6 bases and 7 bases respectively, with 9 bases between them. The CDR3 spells CASTQGHTQYF. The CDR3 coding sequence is TGCGCCAGCACACAGGGTCATACGCAGTATTTT. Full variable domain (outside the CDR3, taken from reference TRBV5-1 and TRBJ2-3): KAGVTQTPRYLIKTRGQQVTLSCSPISGHRSVSWYQQTPGQGLQFLFEYFSETQRNKGNFPGRFSGRQFSNSRSEMNVSTLELGDSALYLCASTQGHTQYFGPGTRLTVL.

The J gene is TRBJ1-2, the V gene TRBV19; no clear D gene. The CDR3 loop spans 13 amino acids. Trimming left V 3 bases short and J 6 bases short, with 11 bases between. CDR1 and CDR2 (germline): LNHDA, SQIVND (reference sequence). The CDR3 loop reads CASSIGGSDGYTF. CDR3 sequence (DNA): TGTGCCAGTAGTATCGGAGGGTCCGATGGCTACACCTTC.

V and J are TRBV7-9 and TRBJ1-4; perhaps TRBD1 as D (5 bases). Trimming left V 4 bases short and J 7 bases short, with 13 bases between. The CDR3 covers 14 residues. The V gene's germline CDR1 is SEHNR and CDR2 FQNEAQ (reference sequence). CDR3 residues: CASSSLGGTEKLFF. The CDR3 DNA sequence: TGTGCCAGCAGCTCTCTGGGTGGGACTGAAAAACTGTTTTTT. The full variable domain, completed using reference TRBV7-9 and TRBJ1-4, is DTGVSQNPRHKITKRGQNVTFRCDPISEHNRLYWYRQTLGQGPEFLTYFQNEAQLEKSRLLSDRFSAERPKGSFSTLEIQRTEQGDSAMYLCASSSLGGTEKLFFGSGTQLSVL.

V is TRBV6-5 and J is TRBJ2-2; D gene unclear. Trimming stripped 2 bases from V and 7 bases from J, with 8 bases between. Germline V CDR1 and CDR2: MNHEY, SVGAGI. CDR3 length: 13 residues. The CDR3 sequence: CASSYTEGGELFF. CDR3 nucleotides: TGTGCCAGCAGTTACACGGAAGGCGGGGAGCTGTTTTTT.

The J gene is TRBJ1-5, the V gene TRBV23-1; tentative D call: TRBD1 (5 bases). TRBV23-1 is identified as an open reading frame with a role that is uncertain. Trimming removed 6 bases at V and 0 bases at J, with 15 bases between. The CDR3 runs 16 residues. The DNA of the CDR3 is TGCGCCAGCAGCCCCGACAGAGACAATAGCAATCAGCCCCAGCATTTT. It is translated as CASSPDRDNSNQPQHF.